This T cell receptor beta chain comes out of a study of blood T cell repertoires in COVID-19. Study-level information: Samples came from the United States, Italy and Spain, spanning acute and convalescent COVID-19. T cells, B-cell-depleted T cells, or PBMCs provided the cDNA or gDNA that served as material.

V trimming: 1 base; J trimming: 4 bases; junction bases outside the gene matches: 9. The CDR3 is 18 amino acids. Germline CDR1 is SEHNR and CDR2 is FQNEAQ (reference sequence). In the source study's methods: Cell counts per sample came from amplifying reference gene primers. TCRdb keeps only in-frame clones here, not all; method: immunoSEQ multiplex PCR. The V and J calls and clone size come from that table; D and trimming were worked out from the DNA. Altogether 50,000 to 60,000 clones are present, 89% being singletons, with the ten largest covering around 1.6%. V and J are TRBV7-9 and TRBJ2-1, with 11 positions matching TRBD2. The sequence came from a man aged 60 to 69 with acute or convalescent COVID-19. Sequenced: peripheral blood. The CDR3 loop is CASSLVQLAGGRYNEQFF. CDR3 sequence (DNA): TGTGCCAGCAGCTTAGTGCAGCTAGCGGGGGGCCGGTACAATGAGCAGTTCTTC.